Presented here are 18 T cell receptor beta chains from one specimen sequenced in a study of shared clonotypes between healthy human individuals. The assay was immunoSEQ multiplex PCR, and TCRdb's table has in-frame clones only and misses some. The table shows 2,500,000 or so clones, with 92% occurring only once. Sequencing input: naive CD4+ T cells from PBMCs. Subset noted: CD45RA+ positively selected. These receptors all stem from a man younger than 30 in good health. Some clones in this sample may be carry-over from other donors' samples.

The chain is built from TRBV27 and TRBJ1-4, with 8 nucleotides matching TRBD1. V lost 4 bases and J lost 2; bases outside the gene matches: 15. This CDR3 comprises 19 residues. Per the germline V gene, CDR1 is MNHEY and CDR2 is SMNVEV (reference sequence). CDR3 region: CASSSGQAIRERTNEKLFF. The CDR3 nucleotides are TGTGCCAGCAGTTCGGGACAGGCTATACGGGAGAGGACTAATGAAAAACTGTTTTTT.

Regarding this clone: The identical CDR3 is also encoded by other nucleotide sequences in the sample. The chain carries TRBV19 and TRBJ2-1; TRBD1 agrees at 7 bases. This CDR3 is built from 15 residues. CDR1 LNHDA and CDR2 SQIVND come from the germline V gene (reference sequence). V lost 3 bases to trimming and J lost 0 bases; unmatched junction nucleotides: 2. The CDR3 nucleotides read TGTGCCAGTAGTATTTCAGGGGGCTCCTACAATGAGCAGTTCTTC. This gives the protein CASSISGGSYNEQFF.

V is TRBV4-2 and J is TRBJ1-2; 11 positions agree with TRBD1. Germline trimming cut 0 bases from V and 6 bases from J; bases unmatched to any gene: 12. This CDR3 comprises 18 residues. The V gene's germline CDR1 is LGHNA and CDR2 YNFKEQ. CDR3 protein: CASSQDPSIWDRGNGYTF. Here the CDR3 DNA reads TGTGCCAGCAGCCAAGATCCCTCAATCTGGGACAGGGGGAATGGCTACACCTTC.

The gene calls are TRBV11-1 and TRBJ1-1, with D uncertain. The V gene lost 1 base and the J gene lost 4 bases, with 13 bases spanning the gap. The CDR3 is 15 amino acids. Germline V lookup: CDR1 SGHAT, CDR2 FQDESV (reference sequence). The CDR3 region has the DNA TGTGCCAGCAGCTTAGGGAGGCGGGGTACCACTGAAGCTTTCTTT. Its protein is CASSLGRRGTTEAFF.

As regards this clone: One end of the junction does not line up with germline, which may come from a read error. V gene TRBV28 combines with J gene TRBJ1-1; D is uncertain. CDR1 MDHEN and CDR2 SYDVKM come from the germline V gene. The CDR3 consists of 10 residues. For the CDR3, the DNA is TGTGCCAGCAGTTCCATCCAAAAACAATTT. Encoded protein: CASSSIQKQF.

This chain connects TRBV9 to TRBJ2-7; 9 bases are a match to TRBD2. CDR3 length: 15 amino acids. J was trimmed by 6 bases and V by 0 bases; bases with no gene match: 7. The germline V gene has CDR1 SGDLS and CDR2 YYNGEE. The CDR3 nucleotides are TGTGCCAGCAGCGTAGAAGCGGGAGGAAGGGGCGAGCAGTACTTC. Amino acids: CASSVEAGGRGEQYF.

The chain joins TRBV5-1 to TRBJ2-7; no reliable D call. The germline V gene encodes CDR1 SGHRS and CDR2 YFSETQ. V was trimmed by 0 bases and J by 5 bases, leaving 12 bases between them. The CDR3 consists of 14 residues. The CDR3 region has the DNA TGCGCCAGCAGCTTGGTTAGTGTTTCCCACGAGCAGTACTTC. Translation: CASSLVSVSHEQYF.

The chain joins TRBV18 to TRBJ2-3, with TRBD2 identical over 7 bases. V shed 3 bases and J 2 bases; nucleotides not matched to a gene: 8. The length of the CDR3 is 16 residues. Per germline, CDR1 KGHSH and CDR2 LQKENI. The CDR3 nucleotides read TGTGCCAGCTCACCTCAGGGAGGGCCGACCACAGATACGCAGTATTTT. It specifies CASSPQGGPTTDTQYF.

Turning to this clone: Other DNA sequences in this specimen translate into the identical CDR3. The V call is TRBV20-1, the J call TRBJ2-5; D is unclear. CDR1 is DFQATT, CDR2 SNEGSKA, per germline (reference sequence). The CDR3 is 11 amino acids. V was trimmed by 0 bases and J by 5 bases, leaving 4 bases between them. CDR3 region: CSARDRETQYF. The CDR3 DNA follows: TGCAGTGCTAGAGATAGGGAGACCCAGTACTTC.

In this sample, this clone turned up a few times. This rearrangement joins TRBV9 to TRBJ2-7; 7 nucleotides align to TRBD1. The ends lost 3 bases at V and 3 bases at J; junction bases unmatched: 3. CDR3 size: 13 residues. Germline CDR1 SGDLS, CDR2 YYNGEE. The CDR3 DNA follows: TGTGCCAGCAGCGGATCAGGGGGCTACGAGCAGTACTTC. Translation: CASSGSGGYEQYF. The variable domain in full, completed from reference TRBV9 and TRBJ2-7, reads DSGVTQTPKHLITATGQRVTLRCSPRSGDLSVYWYQQSLDQGLQFLIQYYNGEERAKGNILERFSAQQFPDLHSELNLSSLELGDSALYFCASSGSGGYEQYFGPGTRLTVT.

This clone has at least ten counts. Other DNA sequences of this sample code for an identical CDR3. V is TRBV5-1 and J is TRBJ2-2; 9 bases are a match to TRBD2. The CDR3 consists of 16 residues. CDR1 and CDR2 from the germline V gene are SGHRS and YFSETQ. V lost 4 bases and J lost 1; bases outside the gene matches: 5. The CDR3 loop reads CASSPRLAENTGELFF. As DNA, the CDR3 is TGCGCCAGCAGCCCGCGACTAGCGGAGAACACCGGGGAGCTGTTTTTT.

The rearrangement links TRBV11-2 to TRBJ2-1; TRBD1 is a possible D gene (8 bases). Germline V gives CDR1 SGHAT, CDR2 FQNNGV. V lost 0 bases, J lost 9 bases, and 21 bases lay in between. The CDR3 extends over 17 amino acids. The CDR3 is CASSLDLSQGGSGEQFF. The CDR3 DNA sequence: TGTGCCAGCAGCTTAGATCTTTCACAGGGGGGGTCTGGTGAGCAGTTCTTC.

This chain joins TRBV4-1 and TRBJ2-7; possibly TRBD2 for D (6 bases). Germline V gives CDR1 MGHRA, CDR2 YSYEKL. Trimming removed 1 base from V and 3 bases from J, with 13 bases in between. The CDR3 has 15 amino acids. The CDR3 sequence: CASSQGGVSGYEQYF. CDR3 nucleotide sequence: TGCGCCAGCAGCCAAGGAGGGGTTAGCGGCTACGAGCAGTACTTC.

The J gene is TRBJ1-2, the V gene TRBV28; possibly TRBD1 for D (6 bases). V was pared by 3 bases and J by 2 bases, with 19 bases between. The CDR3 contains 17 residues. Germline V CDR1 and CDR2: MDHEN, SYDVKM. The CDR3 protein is CASSFLSRGTSNYGYTF. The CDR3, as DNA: TGTGCCAGCAGTTTTTTATCAAGGGGGACATCGAACTATGGCTACACCTTC.

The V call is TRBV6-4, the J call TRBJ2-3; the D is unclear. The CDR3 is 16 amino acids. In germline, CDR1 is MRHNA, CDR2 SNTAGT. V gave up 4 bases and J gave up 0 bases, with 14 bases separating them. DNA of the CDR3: TGTGCCAGCAGTGCAGGATGGGGTGCGAGCACAGATACGCAGTATTTT. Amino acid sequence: CASSAGWGASTDTQYF.

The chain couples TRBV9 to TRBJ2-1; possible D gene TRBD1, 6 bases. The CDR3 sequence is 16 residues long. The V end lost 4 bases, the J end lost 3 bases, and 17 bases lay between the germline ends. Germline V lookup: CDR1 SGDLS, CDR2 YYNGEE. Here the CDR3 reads CASSHDQGGSYNEQFF. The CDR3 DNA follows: TGTGCCAGCAGCCATGACCAAGGGGGAAGCTACAATGAGCAGTTCTTC.

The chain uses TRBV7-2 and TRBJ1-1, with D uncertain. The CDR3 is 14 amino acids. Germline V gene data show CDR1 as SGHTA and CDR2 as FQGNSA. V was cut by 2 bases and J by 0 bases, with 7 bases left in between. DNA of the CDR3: TGTGCCAGCAGCTTAATGGGTGTGAACACTGAAGCTTTCTTT. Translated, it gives CASSLMGVNTEAFF.

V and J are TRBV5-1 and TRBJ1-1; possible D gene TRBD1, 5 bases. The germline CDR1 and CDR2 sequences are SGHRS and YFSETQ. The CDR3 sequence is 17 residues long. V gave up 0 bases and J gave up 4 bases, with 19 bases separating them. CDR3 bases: TGCGCCAGCAGCTTGGGCCCAGGGTATATGATCGGCACTGAAGCTTTCTTT. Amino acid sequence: CASSLGPGYMIGTEAFF.